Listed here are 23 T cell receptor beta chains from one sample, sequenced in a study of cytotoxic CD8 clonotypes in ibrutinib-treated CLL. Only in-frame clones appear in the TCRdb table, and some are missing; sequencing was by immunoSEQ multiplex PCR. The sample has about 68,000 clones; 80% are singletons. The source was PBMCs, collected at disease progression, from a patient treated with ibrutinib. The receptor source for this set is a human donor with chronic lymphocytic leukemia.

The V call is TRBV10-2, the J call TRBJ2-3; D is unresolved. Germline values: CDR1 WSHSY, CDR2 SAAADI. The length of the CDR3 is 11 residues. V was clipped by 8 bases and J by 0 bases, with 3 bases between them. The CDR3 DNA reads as TGCGCCAGCGGTAGCACAGATACGCAGTATTTT. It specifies CASGSTDTQYF.

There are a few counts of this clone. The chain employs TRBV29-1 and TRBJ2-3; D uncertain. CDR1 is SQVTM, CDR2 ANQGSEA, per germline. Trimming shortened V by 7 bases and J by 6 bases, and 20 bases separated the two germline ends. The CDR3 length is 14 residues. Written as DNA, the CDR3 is TGCAGCGCCCATGAAGGCAACGGGCCCGATACGCAGTATTTT. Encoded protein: CSAHEGNGPDTQYF.

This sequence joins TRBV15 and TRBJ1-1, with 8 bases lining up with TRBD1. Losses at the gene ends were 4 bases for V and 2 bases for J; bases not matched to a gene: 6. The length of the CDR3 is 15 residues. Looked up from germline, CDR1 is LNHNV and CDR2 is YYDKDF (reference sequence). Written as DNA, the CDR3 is TGTGCCACCAGCACAGAGACAGGGGTTAACACTGAAGCTTTCTTT. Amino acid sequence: CATSTETGVNTEAFF.

CDR3 bases: TGTGCCAGCAGCCAAGGACTAGCGGCCCTGTTCGACGAGCAGTACTTC. It is translated as CASSQGLAALFDEQYF. The V gene is TRBV4-2, the J gene TRBJ2-7, with TRBD2 matching 9 bases. Trimming removed 1 base from V and 5 bases from J; junction bases left unmatched: 9. CDR1 is LGHNA and CDR2 is YNFKEQ in the germline V gene. This CDR3 has 16 amino acids.

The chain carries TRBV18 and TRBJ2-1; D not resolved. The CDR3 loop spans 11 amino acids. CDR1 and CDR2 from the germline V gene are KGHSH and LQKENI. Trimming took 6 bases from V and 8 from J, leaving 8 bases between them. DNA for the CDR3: TGTGCCAGCTCGCCCGCGGATGAGCAGTTCTTC. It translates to CASSPADEQFF.

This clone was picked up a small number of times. The CDR3 is CASSETGTGDYEQYF. The CDR3 DNA is TGTGCCAGCAGCGAAACCGGGACAGGGGACTACGAGCAGTACTTC. The chain recombines TRBV9 with TRBJ2-7; 10 bases are shared with TRBD1. V lost 3 bases and J lost 3; bases outside the gene matches: 6. This CDR3 spans 15 amino acids. Germline CDR1 reads SGDLS; CDR2 reads YYNGEE.

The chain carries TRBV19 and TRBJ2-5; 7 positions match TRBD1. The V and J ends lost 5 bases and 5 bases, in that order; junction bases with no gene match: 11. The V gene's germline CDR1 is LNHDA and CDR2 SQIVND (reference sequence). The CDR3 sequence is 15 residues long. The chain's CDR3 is CASSGKRQGSETQYF. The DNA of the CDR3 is TGTGCCAGTAGTGGCAAAAGACAGGGATCGGAGACCCAGTACTTC.

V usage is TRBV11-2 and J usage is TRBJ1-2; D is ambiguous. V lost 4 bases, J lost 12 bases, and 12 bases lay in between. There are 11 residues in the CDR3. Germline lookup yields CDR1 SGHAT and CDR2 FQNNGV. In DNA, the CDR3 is TGTGCCAGCAGCTCCCGGGGTAGGGACACCTTC. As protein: CASSSRGRDTF.

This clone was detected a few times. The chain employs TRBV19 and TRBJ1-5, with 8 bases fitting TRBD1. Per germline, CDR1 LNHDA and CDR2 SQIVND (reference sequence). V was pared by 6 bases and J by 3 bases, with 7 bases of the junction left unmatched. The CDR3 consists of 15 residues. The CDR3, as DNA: TGTGCCAGTAGGGGGGGACAGGCATTCAATCAGCCCCAGCATTTT. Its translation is CASRGGQAFNQPQHF.

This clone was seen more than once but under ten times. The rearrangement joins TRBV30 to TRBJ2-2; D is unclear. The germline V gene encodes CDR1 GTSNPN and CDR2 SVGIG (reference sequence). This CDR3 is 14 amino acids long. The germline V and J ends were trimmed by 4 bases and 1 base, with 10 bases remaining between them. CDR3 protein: CAWMTLGNTGELFF. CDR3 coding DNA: TGTGCCTGGATGACGTTGGGGAACACCGGGGAGCTGTTTTTT.

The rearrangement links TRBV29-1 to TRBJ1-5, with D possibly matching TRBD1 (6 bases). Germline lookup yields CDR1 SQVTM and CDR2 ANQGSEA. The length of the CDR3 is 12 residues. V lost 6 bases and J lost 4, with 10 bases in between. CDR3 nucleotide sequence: TGCAGCGTAGGGGACAAAAATCAGCCCCAGCATTTT. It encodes CSVGDKNQPQHF.

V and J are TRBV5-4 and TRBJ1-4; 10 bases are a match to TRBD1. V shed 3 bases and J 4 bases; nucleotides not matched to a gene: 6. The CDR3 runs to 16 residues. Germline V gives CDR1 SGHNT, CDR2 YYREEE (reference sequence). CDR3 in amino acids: CASSSGTGEFNEKLFF. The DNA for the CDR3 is TGTGCCAGCAGCTCCGGGACAGGGGAATTTAATGAAAAACTGTTTTTT.

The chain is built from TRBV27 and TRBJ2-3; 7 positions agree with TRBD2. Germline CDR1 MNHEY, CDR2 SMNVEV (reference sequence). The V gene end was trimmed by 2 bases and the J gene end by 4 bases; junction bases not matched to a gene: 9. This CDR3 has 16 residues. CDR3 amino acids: CASSLEGGLHPDTQYF. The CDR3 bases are TGTGCCAGCAGTTTAGAGGGAGGGTTACACCCAGATACGCAGTATTTT.

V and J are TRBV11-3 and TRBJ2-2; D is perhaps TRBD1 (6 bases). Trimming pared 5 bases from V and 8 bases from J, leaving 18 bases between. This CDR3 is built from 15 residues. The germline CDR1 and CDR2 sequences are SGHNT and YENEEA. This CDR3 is CASSLQGPSSGELFF. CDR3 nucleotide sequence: TGTGCCAGCAGCCTACAGGGACCGTCATCGGGGGAGCTGTTTTTT.

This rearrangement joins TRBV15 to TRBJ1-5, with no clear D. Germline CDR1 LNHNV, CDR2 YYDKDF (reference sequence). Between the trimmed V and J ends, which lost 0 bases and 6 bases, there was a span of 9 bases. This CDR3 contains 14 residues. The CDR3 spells CATSREHVPQPQHF. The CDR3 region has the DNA TGTGCCACCAGCAGAGAGCACGTCCCTCAGCCCCAGCATTTT.

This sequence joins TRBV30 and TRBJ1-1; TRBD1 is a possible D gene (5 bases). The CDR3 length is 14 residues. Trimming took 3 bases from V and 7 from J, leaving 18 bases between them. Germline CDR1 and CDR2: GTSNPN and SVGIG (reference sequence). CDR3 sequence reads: CAWRKPGRALEAFF. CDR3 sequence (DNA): TGTGCCTGGAGGAAACCGGGACGGGCCCTTGAAGCTTTCTTT.

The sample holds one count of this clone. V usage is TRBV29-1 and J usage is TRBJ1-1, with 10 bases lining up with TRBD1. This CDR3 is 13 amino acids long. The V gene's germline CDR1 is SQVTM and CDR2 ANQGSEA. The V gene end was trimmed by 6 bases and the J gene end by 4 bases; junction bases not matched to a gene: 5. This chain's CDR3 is CSVGDRGGTEAFF. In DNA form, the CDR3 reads TGCAGCGTGGGGGACAGGGGAGGCACTGAAGCTTTCTTT. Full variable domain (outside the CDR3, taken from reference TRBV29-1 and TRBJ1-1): SAVISQKPSRDICQRGTSLTIQCQVDSQVTMMFWYRQQPGQSLTLIATANQGSEATYESGFVIDKFPISRPNLTFSTLTVSNMSPEDSSIYLCSVGDRGGTEAFFGQGTRLTVV.

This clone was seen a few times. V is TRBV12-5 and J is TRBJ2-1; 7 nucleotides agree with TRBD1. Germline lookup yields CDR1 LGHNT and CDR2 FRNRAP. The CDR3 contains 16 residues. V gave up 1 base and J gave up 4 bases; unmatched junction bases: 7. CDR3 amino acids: CASGLATGLSYNEQFF. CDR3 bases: TGTGCTAGTGGTTTGGCGACAGGGCTATCTTACAATGAGCAGTTCTTC.

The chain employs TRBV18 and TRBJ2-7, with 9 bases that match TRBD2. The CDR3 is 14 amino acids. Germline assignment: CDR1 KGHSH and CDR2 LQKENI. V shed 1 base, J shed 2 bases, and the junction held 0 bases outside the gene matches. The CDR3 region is CASSPLAGAYEQYF. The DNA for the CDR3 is TGTGCCAGCTCACCACTAGCGGGAGCCTACGAGCAGTACTTC.

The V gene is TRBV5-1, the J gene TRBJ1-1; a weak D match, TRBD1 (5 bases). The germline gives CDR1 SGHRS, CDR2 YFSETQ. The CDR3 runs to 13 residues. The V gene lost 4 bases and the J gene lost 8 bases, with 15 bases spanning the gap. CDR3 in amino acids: CASSAGGVSEAFF. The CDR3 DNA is TGCGCCAGCAGCGCGGGGGGAGTTTCCGAAGCTTTCTTT. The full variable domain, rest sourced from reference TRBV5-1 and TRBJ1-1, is KAGVTQTPRYLIKTRGQQVTLSCSPISGHRSVSWYQQTPGQGLQFLFEYFSETQRNKGNFPGRFSGRQFSNSRSEMNVSTLELGDSALYLCASSAGGVSEAFFGQGTRLTVV.

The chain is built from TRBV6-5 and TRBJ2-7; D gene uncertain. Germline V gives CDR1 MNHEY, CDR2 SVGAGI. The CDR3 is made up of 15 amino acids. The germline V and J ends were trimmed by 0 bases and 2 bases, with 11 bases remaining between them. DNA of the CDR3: TGTGCCAGCAGTTACTCGGTCGACCCAGCCTACGAGCAGTACTTC. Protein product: CASSYSVDPAYEQYF.

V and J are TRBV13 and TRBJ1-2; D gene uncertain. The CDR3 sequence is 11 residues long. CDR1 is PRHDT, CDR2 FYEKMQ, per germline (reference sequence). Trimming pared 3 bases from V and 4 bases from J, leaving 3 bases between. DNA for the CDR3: TGTGCCAGCAGCTTGGGCTATGGCTACACCTTC. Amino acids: CASSLGYGYTF.

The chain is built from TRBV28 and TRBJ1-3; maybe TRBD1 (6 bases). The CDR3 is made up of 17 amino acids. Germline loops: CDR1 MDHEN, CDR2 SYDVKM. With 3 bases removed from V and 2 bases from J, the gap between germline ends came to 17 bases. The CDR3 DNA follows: TGTGCCAGCAGTTTTCTGGGGGCAGGAGTACCTGGAAACACCATATATTTT. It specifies CASSFLGAGVPGNTIYF.